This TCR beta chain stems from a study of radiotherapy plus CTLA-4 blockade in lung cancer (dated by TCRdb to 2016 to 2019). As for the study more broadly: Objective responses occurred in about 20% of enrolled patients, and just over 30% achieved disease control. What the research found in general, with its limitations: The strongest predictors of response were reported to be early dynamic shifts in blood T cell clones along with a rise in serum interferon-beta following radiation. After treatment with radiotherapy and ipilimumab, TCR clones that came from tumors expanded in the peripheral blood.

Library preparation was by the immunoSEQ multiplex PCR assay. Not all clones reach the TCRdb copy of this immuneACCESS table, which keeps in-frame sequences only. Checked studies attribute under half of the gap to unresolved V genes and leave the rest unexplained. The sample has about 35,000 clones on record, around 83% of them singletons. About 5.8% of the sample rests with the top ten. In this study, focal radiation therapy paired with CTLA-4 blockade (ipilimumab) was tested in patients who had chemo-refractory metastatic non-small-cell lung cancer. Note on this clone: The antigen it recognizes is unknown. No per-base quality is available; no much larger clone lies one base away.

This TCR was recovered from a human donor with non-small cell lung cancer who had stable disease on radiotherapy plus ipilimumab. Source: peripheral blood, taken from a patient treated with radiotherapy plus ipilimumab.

The encoded CDR3 is CASSPGSYEQYF. The nucleotide sequence is TGTGCCAGCTCACCAGGCAGCTACGAGCAGTACTTC. The V gene is TRBV18 and the J gene is TRBJ2-7, with the D gene not confidently named. The CDR3 sequence holds 12 residues, the cysteine and phenylalanine included. The read is trimmed to its CDR3 DNA, 36 bases read in frame from base 1. A distance of 5 bases separates the germline ends of V and J, which lose 2 bases and 3 bases respectively. Taken from the germline V gene, the CDR1 and CDR2 loops are KGHSH and LQKENI.